The 13 T cell receptor beta chains below come from one sample, sequenced in a study of cytomegalovirus exposure and HLA in healthy donors. It was with 60 Vbeta and 13 Jbeta primers that the PCR ran. The assay was immunoSEQ multiplex PCR, and TCRdb's table has in-frame clones only and misses some. The sample has about 180,000 clones; around three quarters are singletons. The sample taken for sequencing was PBMCs. Receptor source: a woman in her thirties in good health and CMV-seronegative.

V and J are TRBV5-6 and TRBJ2-5, with 9 bases lining up with TRBD2. The CDR3 is 15 amino acids. Trimming took 5 bases from V and 5 from J; bases not matched to a gene: 10. Per germline, CDR1 SGHDT and CDR2 YYEEEE. CDR3 loop: CASRGRGGLGETQYF. The CDR3 bases are TGTGCCAGCAGGGGGCGGGGGGGCCTCGGGGAGACCCAGTACTTC.

This clone was observed once. The chain joins TRBV29-1 to TRBJ2-5; 12 bases are a match to TRBD2. The V segment lost 6 bases and the J segment 5 bases; nucleotides outside the gene matches: 7. The CDR3 is made up of 14 amino acids. Germline V gene sequence: CDR1 SQVTM, CDR2 ANQGSEA. CDR3 bases: TGCAGCGTCGGACTAGCGGGGTGGTCGGAGACCCAGTACTTC. This translates into CSVGLAGWSETQYF.

This clone was found once. The rearrangement joins TRBV5-1 to TRBJ1-2; D is undetermined. Germline values: CDR1 SGHRS, CDR2 YFSETQ. V lost 4 bases and J lost 2, with 15 bases in between. CDR3 length equals 15 residues. CDR3 bases: TGCGCCAGCAGCCACACAAGAGGCTCCAACTATGGCTACACCTTC. Translated: CASSHTRGSNYGYTF.

The J gene is TRBJ1-1, the V gene TRBV9; tentatively, D is TRBD1 (5 bases). The CDR3 has 15 residues. Germline V lookup: CDR1 SGDLS, CDR2 YYNGEE. V dropped 4 bases and J dropped 4 bases, with 17 bases sitting between them. This CDR3 is CASSPEGRRITEAFF. The CDR3 DNA reads TGTGCCAGCAGCCCGGAGGGGCGTCGAATCACTGAAGCTTTCTTT.

The rearrangement uses TRBV2 and TRBJ1-5; tentative D call: TRBD1 (6 bases). The CDR3 contains 15 residues. Germline CDR1 reads SNHLY; CDR2 reads FYNNEI. The V end lost 2 bases, the J end lost 7 bases, and 15 bases lay between the germline ends. CDR3 sequence reads: CASSELSGVGQPQHF. CDR3 in DNA: TGTGCCAGCAGTGAATTATCAGGGGTCGGCCAGCCCCAGCATTTT.

J is TRBJ1-5 and V is TRBV30; weak D call: TRBD1 (5 bases). Germline CDR1 is GTSNPN and CDR2 is SVGIG (reference sequence). V gave up 1 base and J gave up 0 bases, with 7 bases separating them. This CDR3 has 14 amino acids. CDR3 loop: CAWSEGDSNQPQHF. The CDR3 DNA reads TGTGCCTGGAGTGAAGGGGATAGCAATCAGCCCCAGCATTTT.

This clone was counted a few times. V and J are TRBV4-3 and TRBJ2-5, with 14 nucleotides matching TRBD2. This CDR3 contains 17 residues. V lost 3 bases and J lost 2; bases outside the gene matches: 5. CDR1 LGHNA and CDR2 YSLEER come from the germline V gene. CDR3 in DNA: TGCGCCAGCAGCCACAGACTAGCGGGGGGGACGCAAGAGACCCAGTACTTC. Encoded protein: CASSHRLAGGTQETQYF.

This clone was seen a handful of times. In DNA, the CDR3 is TGTGCCAGCCACCCTGGGCCAGGGGTTCCCAATCAGCCCCAGCATTTT. Translating it yields CASHPGPGVPNQPQHF. The V call is TRBV6-6, the J call TRBJ1-5, with D maybe TRBD1 (6 bases). The V and J ends lost 8 bases and 3 bases respectively, with 20 bases between them. This CDR3 is 16 amino acids long. Germline-derived CDR1 and CDR2 are MNHNY and SVGAGI (reference sequence).

The chain has TRBV6-1 and TRBJ2-5; 8 nucleotides line up with TRBD2. CDR1 is MNHNS, CDR2 SASEGT, per germline. V shed 1 base, J shed 5 bases, and the junction held 3 bases outside the gene matches. This CDR3 is 14 amino acids long. The CDR3 coding sequence is TGTGCCAGCAGTGAAGGACTAGCGAGGGAGACCCAGTACTTC. Residues: CASSEGLARETQYF.

This sequence joins TRBV5-5 and TRBJ2-7; 7 nucleotides agree with TRBD1. There are 15 residues in the CDR3. V was clipped by 5 bases and J by 0 bases; unmatched bases: 8. Germline loops: CDR1 SGHKS, CDR2 YYEKEE (reference sequence). CDR3 in DNA: TGTGCCAGCAGTCGAGGACAGGTTTACTCCTACGAGCAGTACTTC. Amino acid sequence: CASSRGQVYSYEQYF.

The chain recombines TRBV16 with TRBJ2-7; D call uncertain. V gave up 1 base and J gave up 0 bases, with 10 bases separating them. The CDR3 spans 15 residues. CDR1 and CDR2 (germline): KGHSY, FQNENV. The CDR3 spells CASSQFGRSSYEQYF. CDR3 sequence (DNA): TGTGCCAGCAGCCAATTTGGCCGAAGCTCCTACGAGCAGTACTTC.

The CDR3 sequence: CARGGRNYEQYF. The CDR3 DNA is TGTGCCAGAGGGGGACGGAACTACGAGCAGTACTTC. The J gene is TRBJ2-7, the V gene TRBV27; a weak D match, TRBD1 (6 bases). In germline, CDR1 is MNHEY, CDR2 SMNVEV (reference sequence). The ends were cut back, 9 bases at V and 3 bases at J, with 12 bases in the middle. The CDR3 sequence is 12 residues long.

This clone was counted a single time. This rearrangement joins TRBV7-9 to TRBJ1-1, with D possibly TRBD1 on 5 matching bases. The V gene lost 3 bases and the J gene lost 1 base, with 9 bases spanning the gap. The length of the CDR3 is 14 residues. Germline CDR1 SEHNR, CDR2 FQNEAQ (reference sequence). In DNA, the CDR3 is TGTGCCAGCAGCTTGGGGGGTTCGAACACTGAAGCTTTCTTT. Its translation: CASSLGGSNTEAFF.